This entry lists 13 T cell receptor beta chains sequenced from one sample in a study of T cells in localized non-small cell lung cancer (dated by TCRdb to between 2020 and 2021). The protocol used for the library was the immunoSEQ multiplex PCR assay. TCRdb retrieved this table from immuneACCESS and kept in-frame rearrangements only. Not all clones are present; in checked studies, unresolved V genes account for under half, and no reason is known for the remainder. The sample table contains about 64,000 clones; only one count was recorded for approximately 80% of them. The ten top clones hold around 4.6% of the sample. This specimen was PBMCs, taken before any cancer treatment. Source of these receptors: a man aged 40 to 69 with stage II lung adenocarcinoma.

The chain combines TRBV5-4 with TRBJ1-4; 11 bases map to TRBD1. CDR1 and CDR2 (germline): SGHNT, YYREEE (reference sequence). Trimming removed 1 base from V and 8 bases from J; junction bases left unmatched: 7. The CDR3 length is 16 residues. The chain's CDR3 is CASSLTSGQGGEKLFF. The CDR3 nucleotides are TGTGCCAGCAGCTTGACCTCGGGACAGGGGGGCGAAAAACTGTTTTTT.

This clone was counted ten times or more. V and J are TRBV5-1 and TRBJ2-3; 7 bases match TRBD2. This CDR3 is 15 amino acids long. V lost 0 bases, J lost 5 bases, and 6 bases stayed unmatched. Looked up from germline, CDR1 is SGHRS and CDR2 is YFSETQ. CDR3 residues: CASSLGASGLDTQYF. The CDR3 bases are TGCGCCAGCAGCTTGGGGGCTAGCGGCCTAGATACGCAGTATTTT.

The chain has TRBV30 and TRBJ2-6; D gene uncertain. The V gene's germline CDR1 is GTSNPN and CDR2 SVGIG (reference sequence). The ends were cut back, 7 bases at V and 5 bases at J, with 12 bases in the middle. This CDR3 contains 13 residues. CDR3 nucleotide sequence: TGTGCCTTGAAGGAGCTCTGGGCCAACGTCCTGACTTTC. Translation: CALKELWANVLTF.

This clone has more than one count but fewer than ten. The V call is TRBV9, the J call TRBJ2-3, with no clear D. The V gene lost 0 bases and the J gene lost 6 bases, with 5 bases spanning the gap. Looked up from germline, CDR1 is SGDLS and CDR2 is YYNGEE. This CDR3 contains 12 residues. CDR3 amino acids: CASSVESDTQYF. For the CDR3, the DNA is TGTGCCAGCAGCGTAGAGTCCGATACGCAGTATTTT.

This clone was seen once. This sequence joins TRBV4-2 and TRBJ2-3; the match to TRBD2 covers 14 bases. CDR1 is LGHNA, CDR2 YNFKEQ, per germline. CDR3 length: 17 residues. The V and J ends lost 1 base and 6 bases, in that order; junction bases with no gene match: 6. The CDR3 protein is CASSQVGLAGAGDTQYF. The CDR3 coding sequence is TGTGCCAGCAGCCAAGTGGGACTAGCGGGAGCTGGGGATACGCAGTATTTT.

This chain links TRBV12-5 with TRBJ1-2; D perhaps matches TRBD1 (6 bases). Germline CDR1 LGHNT, CDR2 FRNRAP. The CDR3 loop spans 15 amino acids. V was shortened by 7 bases and J by 5 bases, with 20 bases between the two germline ends. CDR3 DNA sequence: TGTGCTAGTGCCTCCGGACAGACTAGGCAGTATGGCTACACCTTC. It is translated as CASASGQTRQYGYTF.

This rearrangement joins TRBV25-1 to TRBJ2-5; 8 bases map to TRBD2. Losses at the gene ends were 5 bases for V and 2 bases for J; bases not matched to a gene: 4. This CDR3 region has 14 residues. The germline V gene encodes CDR1 MGHDK and CDR2 SYGVNS. CDR3 in DNA: TGTGCCAGCAGTAGATTAGCGGGACAAGAGACCCAGTACTTC. As protein: CASSRLAGQETQYF. The complete variable domain, with remaining parts taken from reference TRBV25-1 and TRBJ2-5, reads EADIYQTPRYLVIGTGKKITLECSQTMGHDKMYWYQQDPGMELHLIHYSYGVNSTEKGDLSSESTVSRIRTEHFPLTLESARPSHTSQYLCASSRLAGQETQYFGPGTRLLVL.

The rearrangement uses TRBV2 and TRBJ2-3; 7 bases align to TRBD2. Germline V gives CDR1 SNHLY, CDR2 FYNNEI. With V trimmed by 3 bases and J by 2 bases, 8 bases remained unmatched. There are 16 residues in the CDR3. CDR3 sequence (DNA): TGTGCCAGCAGTGACCCCCGGGAGGACCTCACAGATACGCAGTATTTT. Translation: CASSDPREDLTDTQYF.

The J gene is TRBJ1-1, the V gene TRBV9, with D uncertain. V was trimmed by 2 bases and J by 7 bases, leaving 15 bases between them. This CDR3 is built from 14 residues. Germline V lookup: CDR1 SGDLS, CDR2 YYNGEE. DNA of the CDR3: TGTGCCAGCAGCGTTAATCCCCTGGAGGGTGAAGCTTTCTTT. It yields the protein CASSVNPLEGEAFF.

This chain uses TRBV6-1 with TRBJ1-4; D remains ambiguous. The CDR3 has 14 residues. The germline V gene has CDR1 MNHNS and CDR2 SASEGT. V was clipped by 6 bases and J by 8 bases, with 16 bases between them. As DNA, the CDR3 is TGTGCCAGCAGGGGCACGGAGGGATTCGAAAAACTGTTTTTT. Encoded protein: CASRGTEGFEKLFF.

This chain joins TRBV5-6 and TRBJ2-1; D unresolved. The germline CDR1 and CDR2 sequences are SGHDT and YYEEEE. Trimming removed 1 base from V and 3 bases from J, with 2 bases in between. The CDR3 covers 12 residues. CDR3 amino acids: CASSLLYNEQFF. The DNA for the CDR3 is TGTGCCAGCAGCTTGCTCTACAATGAGCAGTTCTTC.

The chain couples TRBV18 to TRBJ1-1; 12 bases map to TRBD1. J lost 7 bases, V lost 5 bases, and 11 bases had no gene match. Germline assignment: CDR1 KGHSH and CDR2 LQKENI. The CDR3 covers 16 residues. The CDR3 protein is CASSSSGQGASFEAFF. Written as DNA, the CDR3 is TGTGCCAGCTCAAGTTCGGGACAGGGGGCGAGTTTTGAAGCTTTCTTT.

The rearrangement joins TRBV7-6 to TRBJ2-2, with 9 bases that match TRBD2. Germline assignment: CDR1 SGHVS and CDR2 FNYEAQ. The junction had 8 bases not matched to a gene; V was cut back by 5 bases and J by 7 bases. The CDR3 spans 15 residues. CDR3 residues: CASSPPSGMGGELFF. The CDR3 DNA reads as TGTGCCAGCAGCCCGCCTAGCGGGATGGGCGGGGAGCTGTTTTTT.